This T cell receptor beta chain was captured by sequencing in a study of T cell changes during pregnancy in multiple sclerosis. From germline, CDR1 is SGHNT and CDR2 YYREEE (reference sequence). This CDR3 is 13 amino acids long. V dropped 3 bases and J dropped 8; count of bases not matched to a gene: 7. TCRdb's table, derived via immunoSEQ multiplex PCR, lists solely in-frame clones and lacks some. The sample yields more than 70,000 clones, around 92% seen once. This sequence joins TRBV5-4 and TRBJ1-2, with TRBD1 matching 7 bases. Sample: peripheral blood, taken before pregnancy. The TCR was taken from a female donor with multiple sclerosis, enrolled in a pregnancy study. The chain's CDR3 is CASSSGTATGYTF. As DNA, the CDR3 is TGTGCCAGCAGCTCAGGGACAGCAACCGGCTACACCTTC.